The 28 T cell receptor beta chains in this list originate from one sample, sequenced in a study of blood T cells in healthy people across ages. The authors ran a second PCR of about 6 to 11 cycles using a sample-barcoded 5' primer and a J-beta primer mix. TCRdb called the 5' RACE reads again in MiXCR, with one record for every CDR3 protein. The sample carries more than 1 million distinct CDR3 sequences, under 45% recorded once. The sequencing sample was made of blood. Source of these receptors: a woman aged 60-70 years in good health.

The rearrangement links TRBV6-1 to TRBJ1-2, with 7 positions matching TRBD1. The ends lost 7 bases at V and 4 bases at J; junction bases unmatched: 9. The CDR3 contains 14 residues. CDR1 and CDR2 (germline): MNHNS, SASEGT. CDR3 protein: CASTLDRAAYGYTF. CDR3 bases: TGTGCCAGCACTCTAGACAGGGCCGCCTATGGCTACACCTTC.

A remark on this clonotype: A read error may account for a junction end that differs from germline. The chain combines TRBV5-1 with TRBJ2-7, with 7 bases matching TRBD1. CDR1 is SGHRS, CDR2 YFSETQ, per germline. The CDR3 totals 15 residues. In DNA, the CDR3 is TGTGCCAGCAGCCCTACAGGGGCCGCCTCCTACGAGCAGTACTTC. Amino acids: CASSPTGAASYEQYF. Full variable domain (remainder filled in from reference TRBV5-1 and TRBJ2-7): KAGVTQTPRYLIKTRGQQVTLSCSPISGHRSVSWYQQTPGQGLQFLFEYFSETQRNKGNFPGRFSGRQFSNSRSEMNVSTLELGDSALYLCASSPTGAASYEQYFGPGTRLTVT.

CDR3 residues: CASSPGAVEGFGDEQFF. The CDR3 DNA sequence: TGTGCCAGCAGCCCCGGGGCGGTGGAGGGGTTCGGTGATGAGCAGTTCTTC. The J gene is TRBJ2-1, the V gene TRBV9; possibly TRBD2 for D (6 bases). Per the germline V gene, CDR1 is SGDLS and CDR2 is YYNGEE. The length of the CDR3 is 17 residues. The V end lost 4 bases, the J end lost 8 bases, and 25 bases lay between the germline ends.

The chain couples TRBV9 to TRBJ2-5; 7 nucleotides match TRBD1. Judging by the DNA end, TRBJ2-1 fits better; the J call may be wrong. Per the germline V gene, CDR1 is SGDLS and CDR2 is YYNGEE. The CDR3 runs to 15 residues. Written as DNA, the CDR3 is TGTGCCAGCGGAACGACAGGGTCACTGGGAGAGACCCAGTTCTTC. Translation: CASGTTGSLGETQFF.

A remark on this clonotype: A much larger clone lies one base from this, so it may be a read error. J is TRBJ2-7 and V is TRBV2; 9 bases align to TRBD1. Germline loops: CDR1 SNHLY, CDR2 FYNNEI. The CDR3 covers 13 residues. Trimming cost V 9 bases and J 3 bases; bases outside gene matches: 6. The CDR3 DNA reads TGTGCCAGTGGATGGGACAGGGACTACGAGCAGTACTTC. Protein product: CASGWDRDYEQYF.

The gene calls are TRBV7-2 and TRBJ2-1, with 9 bases identical to TRBD2. Germline trimming cut 5 bases from V and 4 bases from J; bases unmatched to any gene: 9. This CDR3 contains 16 residues. Germline CDR1 reads SGHTA; CDR2 reads FQGNSA. CDR3 region: CASSAPRGRGYNEQFF. The DNA for the CDR3 is TGTGCCAGCAGCGCGCCCCGCGGGAGGGGTTACAATGAGCAGTTCTTC.

This clonotype showed up just once. Sequence at one end of the junction differs from germline and may be a read error. The J gene is TRBJ2-3, the V gene TRBV28; D is unclear. The CDR3 totals 13 residues. In germline, CDR1 is MDHEN, CDR2 SYDVKM. In DNA form, the CDR3 reads TGTGCCGGCAGTTTAATGACGGGAGATACGCAGTATTTT. Protein product: CAGSLMTGDTQYF.

CDR3 coding DNA: TGTGCCAGCAGCCCCGGACATCCCACAGATACGCAGTATTTT. It encodes CASSPGHPTDTQYF. The genes are TRBV7-9 and TRBJ2-3; weak D call: TRBD1 (5 bases). Trimming removed 5 bases at V and 2 bases at J, with 11 bases between. The CDR3 totals 14 residues. Per the germline V gene, CDR1 is SEHNR and CDR2 is FQNEAQ (reference sequence).

This rearrangement joins TRBV4-2 to TRBJ2-1, with 7 bases lining up with TRBD2. Germline loops: CDR1 LGHNA, CDR2 YNFKEQ. Germline trimming cut 0 bases from V and 4 bases from J; bases unmatched to any gene: 12. This CDR3 is built from 18 residues. The CDR3 sequence: CASSQDTGGGSGYNEQFF. The CDR3 DNA follows: TGTGCCAGCAGCCAAGATACGGGAGGCGGGAGCGGGTACAATGAGCAGTTCTTC.

The chain is built from TRBV9 and TRBJ1-2, with a weak D call TRBD1 (5 bases). Germline lookup yields CDR1 SGDLS and CDR2 YYNGEE. V was pared by 0 bases and J by 3 bases, with 12 bases between. The CDR3 loop spans 15 amino acids. CDR3 in amino acids: CASSVVGEEDYGYTF. As DNA, the CDR3 is TGTGCCAGCAGCGTAGTGGGGGAGGAGGACTATGGCTACACCTTC.

The chain uses TRBV10-2 and TRBJ2-1; 13 bases match TRBD2. Losses at the gene ends were 6 bases for V and 8 bases for J; bases not matched to a gene: 13. The CDR3 sequence is 17 residues long. Germline CDR1 is WSHSY and CDR2 is SAAADI. CDR3: CASSARRTSGRIHEQFF. The CDR3 bases are TGCGCCAGCAGCGCCCGACGGACTAGCGGGAGAATCCATGAGCAGTTCTTC.

This clonotype occurred a few times. The chain carries TRBV5-4 and TRBJ2-3, with D perhaps matching TRBD2 (6 bases). Trimming took 4 bases from V and 0 from J, leaving 15 bases between them. The CDR3 contains 16 residues. The germline CDR1 and CDR2 sequences are SGHNT and YYREEE (reference sequence). The CDR3 reads CASSPFGGASTDTQYF. The CDR3 coding sequence is TGTGCCAGCAGCCCCTTCGGGGGAGCAAGCACAGATACGCAGTATTTT.

This clonotype was seen a few times. The V gene is TRBV3-1, the J gene TRBJ2-1; the D is unclear. The V end was cut by 3 bases, the J end by 10 bases, with 13 bases between. The CDR3 has 13 residues. Germline CDR1 and CDR2: LGHDT and YNNKEL (reference sequence). In nucleotides, the CDR3 is TGTGCCAGCAGCCACAATGACCAACGAGAGCAGTTCTTC. As protein: CASSHNDQREQFF.

This clonotype was seen a handful of times. The CDR3 region is CSAYAWGARAASSTDTQYF. CDR3 DNA: TGCAGTGCCTACGCGTGGGGGGCGCGGGCAGCCTCCTCCACAGATACGCAGTATTTT. The rearrangement joins TRBV20-1 to TRBJ2-3, with D possibly being TRBD1 or TRBD2 (6 bases each). This CDR3 comprises 19 residues. Germline assignment: CDR1 DFQATT and CDR2 SNEGSKA (reference sequence). V lost 6 bases and J 2 bases, leaving 30 bases between the germline ends.

This clonotype occurred many times. This rearrangement joins TRBV27 to TRBJ2-1, with D unresolved. Germline CDR1 reads MNHEY; CDR2 reads SMNVEV (reference sequence). Trimming removed 0 bases from V and 4 bases from J, with 4 bases in between. The CDR3 length is 13 residues. CDR3 nucleotides: TGTGCCAGCAGTTTATCCCTTTACAATGAGCAGTTCTTC. Residues: CASSLSLYNEQFF.

The chain uses TRBV11-2 and TRBJ2-1; D call uncertain. The CDR3 sequence is 15 residues long. V was cut by 1 base and J by 5 bases, with 12 bases left in between. Germline-derived CDR1 and CDR2 are SGHAT and FQNNGV. CDR3 DNA: TGTGCCAGCAGCTTAGGTATGACGGCTAACAATGAGCAGTTCTTC. Protein: CASSLGMTANNEQFF.

The chain is built from TRBV6-5 and TRBJ2-5, with 7 nucleotides matching TRBD2. The germline V gene has CDR1 MNHEY and CDR2 SVGAGI. The CDR3 has 15 residues. The trim removed 3 bases at V and 11 bases at J, leaving 15 bases unmatched. The CDR3 sequence is CASSYVPRLAGEQYF. The CDR3 region has the DNA TGTGCCAGCAGTTATGTCCCTAGACTAGCCGGAGAGCAGTACTTC.

The chain combines TRBV6-1 with TRBJ2-1, with 7 nucleotides matching TRBD2. The trim removed 5 bases at V and 5 bases at J, leaving 12 bases unmatched. This CDR3 comprises 16 residues. Germline lookup yields CDR1 MNHNS and CDR2 SASEGT. The DNA of the CDR3 is TGTGCCAGCAGTAAAGGGGTCCAGCGGGATAACAATGAGCAGTTCTTC. Translation: CASSKGVQRDNNEQFF.

The genes are TRBV6-5 and TRBJ2-6, with D unresolved. This CDR3 contains 15 residues. Looked up from germline, CDR1 is MNHEY and CDR2 is SVGAGI. The V gene lost 2 bases and the J gene lost 5 bases, with 10 bases spanning the gap. Here the CDR3 DNA reads TGTGCCAGCAGTTACGTCCAGCCAAGGGCCAACGTCCTGACTTTC. It specifies CASSYVQPRANVLTF.

This chain links TRBV16 with TRBJ2-7; D gene unclear. The CDR3 is 15 residues long. Germline V gene lookup returns CDR1 KGHSY and CDR2 FQNENV. Trimming left V 7 bases short and J 0 bases short, with 16 bases between. CDR3 bases: TGTGCCAGCACCGAATCCGCAGAATCCTCCTACGAGCAGTACTTC. Protein sequence: CASTESAESSYEQYF.

This clonotype was detected a few times. This may be a read error, as it is one base from a much larger clone. The chain combines TRBV9 with TRBJ2-5; 7 nucleotides agree with TRBD2. The DNA matches TRBJ2-7 better at its end, which makes the J call doubtful. Looked up from germline, CDR1 is SGDLS and CDR2 is YYNGEE. The CDR3 contains 15 residues. CDR3 DNA sequence: TGTGCCAGCAGCGTAGGGGCTAGCGGAACCTACGAGCAGTACTTC. This translates into CASSVGASGTYEQYF.

This rearrangement joins TRBV12-3 or TRBV12-4 to TRBJ2-2; 8 nucleotides agree with TRBD1. This CDR3 is 14 amino acids long. The J segment lost 7 bases and the V segment lost 6 bases, leaving 7 bases of the junction unmatched. As DNA, the CDR3 is TGTGCCAGCAGCCTTAGGACAGGGAGCGGGGAGCTGTTTTTT. This gives the protein CASSLRTGSGELFF.

The chain has TRBV10-3 and TRBJ2-3, with 10 bases identical to TRBD2. Germline values: CDR1 ENHRY, CDR2 SYGVKD. The junction had 6 bases not matched to a gene; V was cut back by 10 bases and J by 5 bases. The CDR3 is made up of 13 amino acids. The CDR3 here is CATSRTSGDTQYF. The CDR3 DNA reads TGTGCCACCAGCCGGACTAGCGGAGATACGCAGTATTTT.

This clonotype was counted a few times. The V gene is TRBV14, the J gene TRBJ2-1; TRBD2 is a possible D gene (5 bases). With 0 bases removed from V and 10 bases from J, the gap between germline ends came to 10 bases. The CDR3 is 13 amino acids. Germline V lookup: CDR1 SGHDN, CDR2 FVKESK. This CDR3 is CASSQDWGVEQFF. CDR3 DNA: TGTGCCAGCAGCCAAGATTGGGGAGTGGAGCAGTTCTTC.

J is TRBJ2-7 and V is TRBV6-1, with D perhaps TRBD2 (6 bases). The CDR3 is made up of 16 amino acids. V dropped 0 bases and J dropped 5 bases, with 17 bases sitting between them. Germline V gene lookup returns CDR1 MNHNS and CDR2 SASEGT. Written as DNA, the CDR3 is TGTGCCAGCAGTGAAGCGAGGGTGACTAGTTTTGACGAGCAGTACTTC. Its protein is CASSEARVTSFDEQYF.

The chain employs TRBV11-1 and TRBJ2-7, with TRBD1 matching 8 bases. J lost 3 bases, V lost 6 bases, and 10 bases had no gene match. There are 15 residues in the CDR3. The germline V gene encodes CDR1 SGHAT and CDR2 FQDESV (reference sequence). Written as DNA, the CDR3 is TGTGCCAGCAGACCTCAGGGGGCCCCATTCTACGAGCAGTACTTC. Translation: CASRPQGAPFYEQYF.

The chain recombines TRBV11-2 with TRBJ2-7, with 9 bases identical to TRBD2. Per the germline V gene, CDR1 is SGHAT and CDR2 is FQNNGV. The CDR3 runs 17 residues. Germline trimming cut 2 bases from V and 2 bases from J; bases unmatched to any gene: 10. As DNA, the CDR3 is TGTGCCAGCAGCTTACTTAGTGAGGCGGGAGGGACCTACGAGCAGTACTTC. Translation gives CASSLLSEAGGTYEQYF.

The gene calls are TRBV27 and TRBJ1-2, with D possibly TRBD1 on 5 matching bases. This CDR3 spans 12 amino acids. Germline assignment: CDR1 MNHEY and CDR2 SMNVEV (reference sequence). Deletions cut 8 bases from V and 5 bases from J, with 12 bases between. The CDR3 region has the DNA TGTGCCAGCTCCGACAGTGGGTATGGCTACACCTTC. Residues: CASSDSGYGYTF.